The 15 T cell receptor beta chains listed next were all sequenced from one sample in a study of cytotoxic CD8 clonotypes in ibrutinib-treated CLL. Sequencing was performed with immunoSEQ multiplex PCR; in TCRdb, only in-frame clones are kept and a portion is missing. The sample lists about 130,000 clones, 70% to 90% occurring once. This specimen consisted of PBMCs, obtained after 24 months of ibrutinib treatment. The receptors derive from a human donor with chronic lymphocytic leukemia.

The chain joins TRBV4-1 to TRBJ1-2, with unresolved D. The CDR3 sequence is 13 residues long. Germline values: CDR1 MGHRA, CDR2 YSYEKL. Between the trimmed V and J ends, which lost 0 bases and 8 bases, there was a span of 10 bases. As DNA, the CDR3 is TGCGCCAGCAGCCAAGAAGGTAGTTGGGGCTACACCTTC. It translates to CASSQEGSWGYTF.

V usage is TRBV19 and J usage is TRBJ2-7, with D perhaps given as TRBD1 or TRBD2 (5 bases each). The CDR3 has 15 residues. V gave up 4 bases and J gave up 3 bases, with 16 bases separating them. Germline V gives CDR1 LNHDA, CDR2 SQIVND (reference sequence). CDR3 bases: TGTGCCAGTAGTACCGGGACGGTCAAGGACTACGAGCAGTACTTC. Translation: CASSTGTVKDYEQYF. The variable domain in full, completed from reference TRBV19 and TRBJ2-7, reads DGGITQSPKYLFRKEGQNVTLSCEQNLNHDAMYWYRQDPGQGLRLIYYSQIVNDFQKGDIAEGYSVSREKKESFPLTVTSAQKNPTAFYLCASSTGTVKDYEQYFGPGTRLTVT.

The chain carries TRBV7-3 and TRBJ2-5, with 8 bases that match TRBD1. CDR1 is SGHTA, CDR2 FQGTGA, per germline. The CDR3 covers 14 residues. V dropped 5 bases and J dropped 5; count of bases not matched to a gene: 7. DNA for the CDR3: TGTGCCAGCAGCCCCGGACAGGGCACCGAGACCCAGTACTTC. Translated, it gives CASSPGQGTETQYF.

V is TRBV6-1 and J is TRBJ1-2, with D perhaps matching TRBD1 (5 bases). The CDR3 consists of 14 residues. Germline CDR1 MNHNS, CDR2 SASEGT. The V gene lost 3 bases and the J gene lost 2 bases, with 10 bases spanning the gap. The CDR3 protein is CASSDGGLNYGYTF. Written as DNA, the CDR3 is TGTGCCAGCAGTGATGGGGGTTTGAACTATGGCTACACCTTC.

The chain carries TRBV7-9 and TRBJ1-2, with D possibly matching TRBD1 (6 bases). Deletions cut 4 bases from V and 7 bases from J, with 16 bases between. CDR3 length: 14 residues. The germline CDR1 and CDR2 sequences are SEHNR and FQNEAQ (reference sequence). This CDR3 is CASSSTGGSFGYTF. CDR3 sequence (DNA): TGTGCCAGCAGCTCCACGGGGGGCAGCTTTGGCTACACCTTC. Combining the CDR3 with reference TRBV7-9 and TRBJ1-2 gives the whole variable domain DTGVSQNPRHKITKRGQNVTFRCDPISEHNRLYWYRQTLGQGPEFLTYFQNEAQLEKSRLLSDRFSAERPKGSFSTLEIQRTEQGDSAMYLCASSSTGGSFGYTFGSGTRLTVV.

This chain links TRBV7-2 with TRBJ2-5; perhaps TRBD2 as D (5 bases). The CDR3 contains 15 residues. Germline values: CDR1 SGHTA, CDR2 FQGNSA. Trimming removed 3 bases from V and 2 bases from J, with 13 bases in between. DNA of the CDR3: TGTGCCAGCAGCTTCTCGGGGTGGGGACAAGAGACCCAGTACTTC. It is translated as CASSFSGWGQETQYF.

The CDR3 spells CANEQPGDNEQFF. The CDR3 DNA is TGTGCCAACGAGCAACCGGGGGACAATGAGCAGTTCTTC. The chain joins TRBV7-2 to TRBJ2-1; the D gene is possibly TRBD2 (6 bases). The length of the CDR3 is 13 residues. Trimming cost V 10 bases and J 5 bases, with 15 bases left between them. Germline V lookup: CDR1 SGHTA, CDR2 FQGNSA.

This clone was detected a few times. The V and J genes are TRBV6-6 and TRBJ1-6; D is possibly TRBD1 (5 bases). Trimming pared 6 bases from V and 6 bases from J, leaving 12 bases between. This CDR3 has 14 amino acids. Germline values: CDR1 MNHNY, CDR2 SVGAGI (reference sequence). CDR3 sequence reads: CASSRGTSNSPLHF. The DNA of the CDR3 is TGTGCCAGCAGCCGAGGGACCTCTAATTCACCCCTCCACTTT.

This clone was observed once. This sequence joins TRBV6-5 and TRBJ2-2; D perhaps matches TRBD1 (7 bases). Germline CDR1 is MNHEY and CDR2 is SVGAGI. CDR3 size: 15 residues. The V and J ends lost 0 bases and 7 bases respectively, with 12 bases between them. For the CDR3, the DNA is TGTGCCAGCAGTTACTCGATCAGGGGGGTCGGGGAGCTGTTTTTT. It encodes CASSYSIRGVGELFF.

The chain employs TRBV5-4 and TRBJ1-1, with a weak D call TRBD1 (5 bases). The V gene lost 0 bases and the J gene lost 7 bases, with 19 bases spanning the gap. The germline CDR1 and CDR2 sequences are SGHNT and YYREEE (reference sequence). The CDR3 loop spans 16 amino acids. The CDR3 sequence is CASSLGASQGKGEAFF. The CDR3 nucleotides are TGTGCCAGCAGCTTGGGAGCCTCCCAGGGTAAGGGTGAAGCTTTCTTT.

The chain uses TRBV7-9 and TRBJ1-6; D is unresolved. Germline CDR1 SEHNR, CDR2 FQNEAQ (reference sequence). Trimming shortened V by 4 bases and J by 5 bases, and 21 bases separated the two germline ends. This CDR3 is 18 amino acids long. CDR3 in amino acids: CASSYERAWQTHNSPLHF. The CDR3 DNA reads as TGTGCCAGCAGCTATGAGAGGGCATGGCAAACCCATAATTCACCCCTCCACTTT.

The chain recombines TRBV30 with TRBJ2-5, with 8 bases that match TRBD2. Germline values: CDR1 GTSNPN, CDR2 SVGIG (reference sequence). The CDR3 consists of 15 residues. J was trimmed by 5 bases and V by 3 bases; bases with no gene match: 11. CDR3 sequence reads: CAWSDPRGGLETQYF. The CDR3 nucleotides are TGTGCCTGGAGCGATCCTCGGGGGGGCCTGGAGACCCAGTACTTC.

The chain is built from TRBV5-4 and TRBJ1-2; D is undetermined. Trimming stripped 5 bases from V and 8 bases from J, with 19 bases between. The CDR3 consists of 14 residues. Germline CDR1 and CDR2: SGHNT and YYREEE (reference sequence). CDR3 sequence: CASSWGAKLGGYTF. In DNA form, the CDR3 reads TGTGCCAGCAGTTGGGGTGCTAAATTGGGCGGCTACACCTTC.

As concerns this clone: Other DNA sequences in this sample translate to the same CDR3. The chain joins TRBV4-1 to TRBJ2-1; D call uncertain. The V end was cut by 0 bases, the J end by 3 bases, with 12 bases between. This CDR3 comprises 16 residues. Germline V gives CDR1 MGHRA, CDR2 YSYEKL. The CDR3 bases are TGCGCCAGCAGCCAAGAACTCGATTATTTCTACAATGAGCAGTTCTTC. This gives the protein CASSQELDYFYNEQFF.

V and J are TRBV5-4 and TRBJ2-7, with a possible D match to TRBD2 (5 bases). The CDR3 has 14 residues. Per the germline V gene, CDR1 is SGHNT and CDR2 is YYREEE (reference sequence). With 4 bases removed from V and 6 bases from J, the gap between germline ends came to 17 bases. The CDR3 sequence is CASSAPGSVGEQYF. CDR3 bases: TGTGCCAGCAGCGCACCGGGATCTGTGGGCGAGCAGTACTTC.